This T cell receptor (beta chain) was sequenced in a study of OX40 agonist ivuxolimab in advanced cancers. Study-level findings and limits: Partial responders at 0.1-3.0 mg/kg had among the lowest clonal expansion.

The V gene's germline CDR1 is SNHLY and CDR2 FYNNEI. The CDR3 is 14 amino acids. Trimming stripped 6 bases from V and 5 bases from J, with 17 bases between. Turning to this clone: Its antigen is unidentified.

Clones were read by immunoSEQ multiplex PCR, and TCRdb kept only the in-frame ones, dropping some. This repertoire shows tens of thousands of clones, about 90% found once; its top ten account for approximately 3%. This TCR was sampled from an adult with an advanced solid tumor such as melanoma, head and neck, liver or kidney cancer. The gene calls are TRBV2 and TRBJ2-7; either TRBD1 or TRBD2 may fit D (6 bases each). The sequencing used CD4+ or CD8+ T cells sorted from blood, collected in a trial of the OX40 agonist ivuxolimab. The CDR3 loop is CASRGGRGEDEQYF. CDR3 nucleotide sequence: TGTGCCAGCAGGGGGGGCAGGGGAGAGGACGAGCAGTACTTC.